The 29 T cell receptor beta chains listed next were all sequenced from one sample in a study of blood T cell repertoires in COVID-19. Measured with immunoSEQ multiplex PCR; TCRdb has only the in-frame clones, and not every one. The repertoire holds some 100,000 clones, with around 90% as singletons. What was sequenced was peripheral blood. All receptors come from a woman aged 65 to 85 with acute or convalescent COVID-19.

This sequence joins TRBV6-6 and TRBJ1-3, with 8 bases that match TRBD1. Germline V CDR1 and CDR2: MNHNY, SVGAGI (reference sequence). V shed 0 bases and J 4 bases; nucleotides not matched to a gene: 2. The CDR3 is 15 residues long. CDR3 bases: TGTGCCAGCAGTTACTCTGGACAGGGAGGAAACACCATATATTTT. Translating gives CASSYSGQGGNTIYF.

As DNA, the CDR3 is TGTGCCAGCAGTTTATTTGTATCAGGCACCGGGGAGCTGTTTTTT. Its protein is CASSLFVSGTGELFF. This chain links TRBV28 with TRBJ2-2; D is undetermined. The CDR3 runs 15 residues. Germline CDR1 MDHEN, CDR2 SYDVKM. V was clipped by 1 base and J by 4 bases, with 10 bases between them.

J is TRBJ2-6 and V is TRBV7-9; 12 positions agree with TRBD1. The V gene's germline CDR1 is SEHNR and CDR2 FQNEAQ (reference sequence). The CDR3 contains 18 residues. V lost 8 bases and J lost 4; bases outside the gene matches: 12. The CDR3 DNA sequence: TGTGCCAGCGCGGGCCCGGGACAGGGGGCTATCGGGGCCAACGTCCTGACTTTC. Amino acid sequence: CASAGPGQGAIGANVLTF.

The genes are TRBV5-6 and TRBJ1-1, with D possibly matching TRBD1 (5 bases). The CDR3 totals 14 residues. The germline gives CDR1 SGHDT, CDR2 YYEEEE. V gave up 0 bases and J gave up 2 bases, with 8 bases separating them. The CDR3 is CASSLGQSNTEAFF. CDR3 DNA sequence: TGTGCCAGCAGCTTGGGACAGTCAAACACTGAAGCTTTCTTT.

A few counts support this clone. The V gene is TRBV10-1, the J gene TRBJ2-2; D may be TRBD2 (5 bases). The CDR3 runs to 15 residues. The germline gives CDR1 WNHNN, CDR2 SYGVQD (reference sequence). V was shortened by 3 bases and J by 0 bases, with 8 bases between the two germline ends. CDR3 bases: TGCGCCAGCAGTGATTCAGCGGCGAACACCGGGGAGCTGTTTTTT. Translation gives CASSDSAANTGELFF.

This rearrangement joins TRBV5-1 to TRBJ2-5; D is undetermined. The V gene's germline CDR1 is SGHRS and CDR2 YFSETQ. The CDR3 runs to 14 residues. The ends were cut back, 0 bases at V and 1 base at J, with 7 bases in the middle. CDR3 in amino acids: CASSLVGSQETQYF. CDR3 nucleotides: TGCGCCAGCAGCTTGGTTGGCTCCCAAGAGACCCAGTACTTC.

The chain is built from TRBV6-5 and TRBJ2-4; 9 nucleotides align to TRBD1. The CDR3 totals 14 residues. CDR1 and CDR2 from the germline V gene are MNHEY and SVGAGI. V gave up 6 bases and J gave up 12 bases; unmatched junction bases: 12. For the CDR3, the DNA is TGTGCCAGCAGCTCCGGGACAGGGCGTTTCGCTCAGTACTTC. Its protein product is CASSSGTGRFAQYF.

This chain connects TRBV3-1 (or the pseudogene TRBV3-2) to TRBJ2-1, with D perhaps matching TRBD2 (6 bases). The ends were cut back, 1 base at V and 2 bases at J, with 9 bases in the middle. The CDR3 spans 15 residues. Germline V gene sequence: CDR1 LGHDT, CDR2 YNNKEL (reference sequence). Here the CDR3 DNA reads TGTGCCAGCAGCCAAGGAGGAGGGCCCTACAATGAGCAGTTCTTC. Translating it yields CASSQGGGPYNEQFF.

CDR3 in DNA: TGTGCCAGCAGTGGGGAAGGGGCTAATTCACCCCTCCACTTT. Its translation is CASSGEGANSPLHF. The chain has TRBV2 and TRBJ1-6; possible D gene TRBD1, 5 bases. The CDR3 is made up of 14 amino acids. Deletions cut 4 bases from V and 6 bases from J, with 10 bases between. CDR1 SNHLY and CDR2 FYNNEI come from the germline V gene.

This chain's CDR3 is CAIHRGLNTEAFF. The CDR3 DNA reads as TGTGCCATACACAGGGGATTGAACACTGAAGCTTTCTTT. The V and J genes are TRBV2 and TRBJ1-1; 7 bases are a match to TRBD1. This CDR3 has 13 residues. Germline CDR1 reads SNHLY; CDR2 reads FYNNEI. Trimming at V came to 10 bases and at J to 0 bases, leaving 5 bases not matched to a gene.

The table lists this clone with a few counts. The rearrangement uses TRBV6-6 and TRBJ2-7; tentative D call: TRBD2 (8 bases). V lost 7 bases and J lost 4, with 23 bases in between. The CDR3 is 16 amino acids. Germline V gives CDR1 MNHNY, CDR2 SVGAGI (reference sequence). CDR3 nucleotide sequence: TGTGCCAGCACCGCCGGGACAGCGGGGGATAATTACGAGCAGTACTTC. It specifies CASTAGTAGDNYEQYF.

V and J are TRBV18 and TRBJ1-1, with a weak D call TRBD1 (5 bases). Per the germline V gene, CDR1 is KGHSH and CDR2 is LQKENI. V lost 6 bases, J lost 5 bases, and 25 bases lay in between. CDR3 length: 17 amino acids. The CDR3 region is CASSSGGAGMVYTEAFF. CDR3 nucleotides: TGTGCCAGCTCGAGCGGAGGGGCAGGGATGGTTTATACTGAAGCTTTCTTT.

The DNA of the CDR3 is TGTGCCAGTAGCAGGGACAGGGGGGTAGGCAAGCAGTTCTTC. Amino acid sequence: CASSRDRGVGKQFF. This rearrangement joins TRBV19 to TRBJ2-1, with 11 bases fitting TRBD1. Per germline, CDR1 LNHDA and CDR2 SQIVND (reference sequence). V gave up 6 bases and J gave up 11 bases; unmatched junction bases: 9. The CDR3 is 14 amino acids.

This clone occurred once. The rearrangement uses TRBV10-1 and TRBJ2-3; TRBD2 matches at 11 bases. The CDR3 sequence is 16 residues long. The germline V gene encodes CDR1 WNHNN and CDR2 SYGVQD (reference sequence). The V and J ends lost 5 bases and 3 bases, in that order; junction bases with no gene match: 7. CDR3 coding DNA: TGCGCCAGCAGTTACCGACTAGCGGGATGGACAGATACGCAGTATTTT. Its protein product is CASSYRLAGWTDTQYF.

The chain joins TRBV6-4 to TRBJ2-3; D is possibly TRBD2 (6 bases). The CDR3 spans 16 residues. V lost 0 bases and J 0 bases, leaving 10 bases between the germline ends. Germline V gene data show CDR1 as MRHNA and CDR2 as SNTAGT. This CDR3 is CASSDSIADSTDTQYF. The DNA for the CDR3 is TGTGCCAGCAGTGACTCGATAGCGGATAGCACAGATACGCAGTATTTT.

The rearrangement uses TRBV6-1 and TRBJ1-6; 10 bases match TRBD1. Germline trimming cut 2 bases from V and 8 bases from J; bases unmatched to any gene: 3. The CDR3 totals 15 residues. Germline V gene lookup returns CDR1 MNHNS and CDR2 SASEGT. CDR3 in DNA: TGTGCCAGCAGTGAAACGGGACAGGGGCATTCACCCCTCCACTTT. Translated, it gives CASSETGQGHSPLHF.

CDR3 protein: CASSLRGRTTGELFF. CDR3 in DNA: TGTGCCAGCAGCTTGCGGGGGCGCACCACCGGGGAGCTGTTTTTT. This chain uses TRBV7-9 with TRBJ2-2; D is perhaps TRBD2 (7 bases). Trimming removed 3 bases from V and 4 bases from J, with 12 bases in between. The CDR3 is made up of 15 amino acids. The germline gives CDR1 SEHNR, CDR2 FQNEAQ (reference sequence).

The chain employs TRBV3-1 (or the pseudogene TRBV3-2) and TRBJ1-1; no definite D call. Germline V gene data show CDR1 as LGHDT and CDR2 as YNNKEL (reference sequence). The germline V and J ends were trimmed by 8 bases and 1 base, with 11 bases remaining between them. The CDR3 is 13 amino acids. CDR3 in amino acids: CASARRGNTEAFF. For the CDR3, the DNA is TGTGCCAGCGCCCGTCGGGGGAACACTGAAGCTTTCTTT.

Written as DNA, the CDR3 is TGTGCCAGCAGTGAATCTGGCAGGACCTACGAGCAGTACTTC. It specifies CASSESGRTYEQYF. The V call is TRBV6-1, the J call TRBJ2-7, with D hard to call. The V and J ends lost 2 bases and 2 bases respectively, with 10 bases between them. The CDR3 sequence is 14 residues long. Germline V CDR1 and CDR2: MNHNS, SASEGT.

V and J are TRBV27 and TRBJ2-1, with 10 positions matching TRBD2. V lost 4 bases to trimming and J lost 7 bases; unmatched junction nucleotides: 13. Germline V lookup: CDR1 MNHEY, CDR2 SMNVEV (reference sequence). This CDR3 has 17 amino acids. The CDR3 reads CASSSRSLAGVANEQFF. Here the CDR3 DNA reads TGTGCCAGCAGTTCCCGTTCGCTAGCGGGAGTTGCGAATGAGCAGTTCTTC.

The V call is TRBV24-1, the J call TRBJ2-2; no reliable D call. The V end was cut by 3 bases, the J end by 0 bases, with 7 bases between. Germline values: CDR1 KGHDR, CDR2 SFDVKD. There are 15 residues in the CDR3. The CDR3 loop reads CATSDTQSNTGELFF. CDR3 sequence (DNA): TGTGCCACCAGTGATACACAGTCGAACACCGGGGAGCTGTTTTTT.

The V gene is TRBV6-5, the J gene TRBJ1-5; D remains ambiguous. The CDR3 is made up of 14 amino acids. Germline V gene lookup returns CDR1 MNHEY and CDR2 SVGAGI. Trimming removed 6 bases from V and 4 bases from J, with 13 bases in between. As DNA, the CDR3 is TGTGCCAGCAGCGTCACAGCCACTAATCAGCCCCAGCATTTT. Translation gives CASSVTATNQPQHF.

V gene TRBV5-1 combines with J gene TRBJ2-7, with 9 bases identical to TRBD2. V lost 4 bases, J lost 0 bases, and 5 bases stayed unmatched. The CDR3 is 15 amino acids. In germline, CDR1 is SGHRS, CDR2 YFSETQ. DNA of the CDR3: TGCGCCAGCAGCCACAATAGCGGGAGCTCCTACGAGCAGTACTTC. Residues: CASSHNSGSSYEQYF.

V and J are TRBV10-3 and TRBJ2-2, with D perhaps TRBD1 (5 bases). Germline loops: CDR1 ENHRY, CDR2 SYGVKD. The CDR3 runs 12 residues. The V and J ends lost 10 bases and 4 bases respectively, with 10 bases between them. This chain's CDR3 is CATQEATGELFF. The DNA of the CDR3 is TGTGCCACACAGGAAGCCACCGGGGAGCTGTTTTTT.

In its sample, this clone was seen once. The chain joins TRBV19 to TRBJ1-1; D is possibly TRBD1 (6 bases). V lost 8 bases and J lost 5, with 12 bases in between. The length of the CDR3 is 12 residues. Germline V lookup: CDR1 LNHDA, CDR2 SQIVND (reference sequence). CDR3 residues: CASSGVGTEAFF. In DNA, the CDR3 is TGTGCCAGTTCAGGGGTGGGAACTGAAGCTTTCTTT.

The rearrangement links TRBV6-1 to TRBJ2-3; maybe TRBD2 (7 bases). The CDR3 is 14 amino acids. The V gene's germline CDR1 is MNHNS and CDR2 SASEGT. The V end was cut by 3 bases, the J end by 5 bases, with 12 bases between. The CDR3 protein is CASSDGGAEDTQYF. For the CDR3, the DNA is TGTGCCAGCAGTGATGGGGGGGCGGAAGATACGCAGTATTTT.

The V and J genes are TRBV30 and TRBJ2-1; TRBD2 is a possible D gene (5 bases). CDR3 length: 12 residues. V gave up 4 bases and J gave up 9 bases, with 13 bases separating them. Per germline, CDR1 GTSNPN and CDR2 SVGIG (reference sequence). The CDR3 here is CAWTVRGIEQFF. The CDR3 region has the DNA TGTGCCTGGACCGTCCGAGGGATTGAGCAGTTCTTC.

The CDR3 nucleotides read TGTGCCAGCACCCCAGGGGAGAACACTGAAGCTTTCTTT. Translation gives CASTPGENTEAFF. The V gene is TRBV18, the J gene TRBJ1-1; D perhaps matches TRBD1 (6 bases). This CDR3 spans 13 amino acids. The V gene lost 8 bases and the J gene lost 1 base, with 11 bases spanning the gap. Germline assignment: CDR1 KGHSH and CDR2 LQKENI. The variable domain in full, with the rest retrieved from reference TRBV18 and TRBJ1-1, is NAGVMQNPRHLVRRRGQEARLRCSPMKGHSHVYWYRQLPEEGLKFMVYLQKENIIDESGMPKERFSAEFPKEGPSILRIQQVVRGDSAAYFCASTPGENTEAFFGQGTRLTVV.

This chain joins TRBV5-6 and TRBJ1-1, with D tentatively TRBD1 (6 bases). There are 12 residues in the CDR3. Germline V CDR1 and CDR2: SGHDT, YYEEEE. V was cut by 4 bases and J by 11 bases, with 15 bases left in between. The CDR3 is CASSTGRTEAFF. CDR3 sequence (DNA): TGTGCCAGCAGCACGGGACGGACAGAGGCTTTCTTT. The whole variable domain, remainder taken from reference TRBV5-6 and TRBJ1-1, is DAGVTQSPTHLIKTRGQQVTLRCSPKSGHDTVSWYQQALGQGPQFIFQYYEEEERQRGNFPDRFSGHQFPNYSSELNVNALLLGDSALYLCASSTGRTEAFFGQGTRLTVV.